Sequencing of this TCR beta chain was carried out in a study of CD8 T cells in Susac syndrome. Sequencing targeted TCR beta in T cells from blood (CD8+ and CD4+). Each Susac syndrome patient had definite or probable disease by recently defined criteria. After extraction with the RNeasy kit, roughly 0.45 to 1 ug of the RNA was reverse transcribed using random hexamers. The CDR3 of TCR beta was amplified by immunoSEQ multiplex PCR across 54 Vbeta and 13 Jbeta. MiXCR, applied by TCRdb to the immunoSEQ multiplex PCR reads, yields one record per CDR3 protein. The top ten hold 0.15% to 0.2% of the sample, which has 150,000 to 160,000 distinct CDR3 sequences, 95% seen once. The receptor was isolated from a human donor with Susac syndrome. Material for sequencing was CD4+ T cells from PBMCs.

CDR3 sequence (DNA): TGCAGTGCTAGAGATGGGGGGAGCAACTATGGCTACACCTTC. This codes for CSARDGGSNYGYTF. The chain employs TRBV20-1 and TRBJ1-2, with a tentative D call TRBD1 (5 bases). Germline loops: CDR1 DFQATT, CDR2 SNEGSKA (reference sequence). V was shortened by 0 bases and J by 2 bases, with 10 bases between the two germline ends. This CDR3 has 14 residues.